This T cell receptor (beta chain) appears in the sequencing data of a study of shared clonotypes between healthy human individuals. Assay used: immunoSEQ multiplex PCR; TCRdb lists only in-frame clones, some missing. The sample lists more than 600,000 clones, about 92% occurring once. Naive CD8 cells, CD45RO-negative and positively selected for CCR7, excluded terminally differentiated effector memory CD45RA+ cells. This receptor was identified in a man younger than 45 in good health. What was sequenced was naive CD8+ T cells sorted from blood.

This chain's CDR3 is CASSYSLIYTDTQYF. The CDR3, as DNA: TGTGCCAGCAGTTACTCCTTGATATACACAGATACGCAGTATTTT. The V gene is TRBV6-5, the J gene TRBJ2-3; D gene ambiguous. Between the trimmed V and J ends, which lost 0 bases and 2 bases, there was a span of 9 bases. This CDR3 contains 15 residues. CDR1 MNHEY and CDR2 SVGAGI come from the germline V gene.